This T cell receptor (beta chain) was identified during a study of blood T cell repertoires in COVID-19. Study context: Specimens from acute and convalescent COVID-19 originated in the United States, Italy and Spain. T cells, B-cell-depleted T cells, or PBMCs supplied cDNA or gDNA.

TCRdb's table, derived via immunoSEQ multiplex PCR, lists solely in-frame clones and lacks some. The table shows over 50,000 clones, with around 84% occurring only once. The CDR3 has 13 residues. V dropped 0 bases and J dropped 5 bases, with 7 bases sitting between them. Germline V lookup: CDR1 SGHAT, CDR2 FQDESV (reference sequence). This clone was counted between two and nine times. The genes are TRBV11-1 and TRBJ1-1; no definite D call. The source of this sequence is a man aged 45-65 years with acute or convalescent COVID-19. Sequences were obtained from peripheral blood. CDR3 in DNA: TGTGCCAGCAGCTTAGCGGCACAGACTGAAGCTTTCTTT. This sequence encodes CASSLAAQTEAFF.